This T cell receptor beta chain is from a study of blood T cell repertoires in COVID-19. Turning to the study itself: Acute-phase and convalescent COVID-19 samples originated in the United States, Italy and Spain. The analysed material was cDNA or gDNA that came from T cells, B-cell-depleted T cells, or PBMCs.

Patients of the Seattle cohort, enrolled during active infection, were followed longitudinally. TCRdb keeps only in-frame clones here, not all; method: immunoSEQ multiplex PCR. The sample yields fewer than 350,000 clones, less than 90% seen once. This receptor was taken from a woman in her 70s with COVID-19, enrolled during active disease. The source material was peripheral blood.

CDR3 residues: CASRPYGGQEFGYTF. The DNA of the CDR3 is TGTGCCAGCAGACCCTACGGGGGGCAGGAATTTGGCTACACCTTC. This chain links TRBV6-1 with TRBJ1-2; D is possibly TRBD1 (6 bases). Trimming left V 6 bases short and J 7 bases short, with 21 bases between. This CDR3 has 15 residues. Germline V gene data show CDR1 as MNHNS and CDR2 as SASEGT.